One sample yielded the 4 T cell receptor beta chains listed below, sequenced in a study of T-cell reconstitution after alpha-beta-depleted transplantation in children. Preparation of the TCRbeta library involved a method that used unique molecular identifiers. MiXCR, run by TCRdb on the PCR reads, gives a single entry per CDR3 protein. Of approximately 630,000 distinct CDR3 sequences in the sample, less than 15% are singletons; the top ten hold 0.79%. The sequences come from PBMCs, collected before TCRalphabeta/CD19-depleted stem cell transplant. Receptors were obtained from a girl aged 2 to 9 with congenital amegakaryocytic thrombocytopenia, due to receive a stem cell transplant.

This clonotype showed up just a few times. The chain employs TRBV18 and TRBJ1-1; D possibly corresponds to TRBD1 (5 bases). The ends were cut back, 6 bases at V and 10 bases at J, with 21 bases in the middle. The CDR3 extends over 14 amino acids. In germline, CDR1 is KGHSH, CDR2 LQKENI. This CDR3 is CASSRRDGERGAFF. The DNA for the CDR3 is TGTGCCAGCTCGCGCCGGGACGGCGAACGTGGAGCTTTCTTT. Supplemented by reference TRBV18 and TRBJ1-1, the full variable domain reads NAGVMQNPRHLVRRRGQEARLRCSPMKGHSHVYWYRQLPEEGLKFMVYLQKENIIDESGMPKERFSAEFPKEGPSILRIQQVVRGDSAAYFCASSRRDGERGAFFGQGTRLTVV.

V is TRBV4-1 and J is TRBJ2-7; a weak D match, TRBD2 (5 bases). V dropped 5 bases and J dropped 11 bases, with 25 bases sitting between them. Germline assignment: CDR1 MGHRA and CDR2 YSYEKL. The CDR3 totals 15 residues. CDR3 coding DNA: TGCGCCAGCAGCTTATCTGCGGAAGCGGTGTTCGGGGAGTACTTC. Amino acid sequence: CASSLSAEAVFGEYF.

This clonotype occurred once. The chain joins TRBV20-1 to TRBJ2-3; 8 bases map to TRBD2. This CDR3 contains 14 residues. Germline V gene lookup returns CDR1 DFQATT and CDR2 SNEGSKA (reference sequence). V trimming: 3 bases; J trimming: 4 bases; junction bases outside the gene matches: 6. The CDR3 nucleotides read TGCAGTGCTAGCCCCGGGAGGGCCCCAGATACGCAGTATTTT. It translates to CSASPGRAPDTQYF.

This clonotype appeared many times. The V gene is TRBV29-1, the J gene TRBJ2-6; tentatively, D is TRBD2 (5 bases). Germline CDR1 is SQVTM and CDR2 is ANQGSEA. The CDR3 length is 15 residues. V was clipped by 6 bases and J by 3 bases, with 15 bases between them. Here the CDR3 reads CSVRTSGYGANVLTF. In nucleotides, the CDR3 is TGCAGCGTACGGACCTCGGGGTATGGGGCCAACGTCCTGACTTTC.